This TCR beta chain derives from a study of T cells in Graves' hyperthyroidism and ophthalmopathy. General study points: With a median lead of approximately 6.4 months before onset, the model predicted ophthalmopathy. Stable hyperthyroidism and ophthalmopathy were separated using 13 V-J signatures.

Amplified TCR beta CDR3 regions came from RNA transcripts. HTBI primers drove first-round RT-PCR of the TCR CDR3. Via MiXCR, TCRdb re-called the multiplex PCR reads, giving one row per CDR3 protein. This sample carries about 260,000 distinct CDR3 sequences, about 17% of them seen once, and the ten largest clones take around 30%. This clonotype showed up many times. Its cognate antigen is unknown. This clonotype was sampled from a woman aged 18 to 35 with Graves' ophthalmopathy. Sequencing was done on a sample of blood.

CDR3 DNA: TGTGCCAGCGATGGCAGGGGGCTCCGCGAGCAGTACTTC. Protein: CASDGRGLREQYF. This chain connects TRBV28 to TRBJ2-7; the match to TRBD1 covers 8 bases. Germline V gene sequence: CDR1 MDHEN, CDR2 SYDVKM. The CDR3 contains 13 residues. V gave up 8 bases and J gave up 6 bases; unmatched junction bases: 9.